This TCR beta chain was recovered during a study of response to subunit inactivated influenza vaccine (dated by TCRdb to 2017 to 2018). Concerning the study at large: Deep quantitative T cell receptor repertoire profiling was used in the study to track responses to a trivalent subunit inactivated influenza vaccine. Overall results and qualifications from the work: The authors suggested that each seasonal influenza vaccination may recruit only a limited number of new T cells.

In the paper's terms, the time point label means: approximately 45 days after influenza vaccine administration. The CDR3 has 17 amino acids, counting the end cysteine and phenylalanine. Of all the DNA, just the CDR3 is kept, 51 bases in frame from base 1. V is cut back by 6 bases and J by 2 bases, with 9 bases in the junction unmatched. CDR1 and CDR2 are drawn from the germline V gene: SGHRS, YFSETQ. This clonotype has ten or more counts. No cognate antigen has been identified for it. Base quality data are lacking; no much larger clone is found one base away. The library relied on RT-PCR. Sequencing was performed on an Illumina HiSeq 2500. TCRdb redid the processing of the public reads, applying fastp at Q25 and MiXCR, and retained in-frame beta chains. One record per CDR3 amino acid sequence lists the most common genes and DNA. A total of 540,000 or so distinct CDR3 sequences appear in this sample, 13% of them only once. The ten largest account for approximately 14% of the sample.

The chain is assembled from TRBV5-1 and TRBJ2-1, and TRBD2 matches 12 of the central bases. This specimen was PBMCs from blood, taken roughly 6 weeks after vaccination. This TCR was recovered from a man aged 50-59 years who received an inactivated influenza vaccine. Donor details come from another sample of the same person, matched by shared clones. The CDR3 loop reads CASKTSGGLGPYNEQFF. The DNA is as follows: TGCGCCAGCAAGACTAGCGGGGGCCTGGGGCCCTACAATGAGCAGTTCTTC.